This T cell receptor (beta chain) came from a study of cytomegalovirus exposure and HLA in healthy donors. The length of the CDR3 is 13 residues. V was shortened by 3 bases and J by 3 bases, with 8 bases between the two germline ends. The germline gives CDR1 SGHVS, CDR2 FQNEAQ. PCR employed 60 Vbeta and 13 Jbeta primers. Generated by immunoSEQ multiplex PCR, the TCRdb table keeps only in-frame clones and is missing some. The sample contains around 90,000 clones, approximately 80% of which appear only once. Sequences were obtained from PBMCs. The sequence was collected from a woman aged 40 to 50 in good health and CMV-seronegative. This chain joins TRBV7-8 and TRBJ1-2; D perhaps matches TRBD1 (6 bases). The CDR3 loop is CASSFPGDYGYTF. The CDR3 DNA reads TGTGCCAGCAGCTTCCCAGGGGACTATGGCTACACCTTC.